Following are 23 T cell receptor beta chains from one sample sequenced in a study of T-cell reconstitution after alpha-beta-depleted transplantation in children. This sample's TCRbeta library carried unique molecular identifier barcodes. TCRdb re-analysed the PCR reads in MiXCR, keeping a single row per CDR3 protein. The profile shows approximately 230,000 distinct CDR3 sequences, 20% to 30% of them singletons. Here the sequenced sample was PBMCs, mostly from graft donor cells, taken 360 days after TCRalphabeta/CD19-depleted stem cell transplant. These receptors came from a female patient between 2 and 10 years old who had a stem cell transplant for congenital amegakaryocytic thrombocytopenia, so the T cells may come from the graft donor.

The chain carries TRBV27 and TRBJ1-5; D unresolved. Trimming took off 3 bases at V and 5 bases at J, with 8 bases between the two ends. Per germline, CDR1 MNHEY and CDR2 SMNVEV (reference sequence). CDR3 size: 13 residues. CDR3 protein: CASSFGKYQPQHF. In nucleotides, the CDR3 is TGTGCCAGCAGTTTTGGGAAGTATCAGCCCCAGCATTTT.

This clonotype was seen only a few times. The chain couples TRBV9 to TRBJ2-7; 7 bases agree with TRBD2. Germline V gene data show CDR1 as SGDLS and CDR2 as YYNGEE. The CDR3 sequence is 13 residues long. V shed 2 bases, J shed 6 bases, and the junction held 5 bases outside the gene matches. The CDR3 region is CASSVGRGVEQYF. CDR3 in DNA: TGTGCCAGCAGCGTCGGACGGGGGGTCGAGCAGTACTTC.

Many counts were recorded for this clonotype. This rearrangement joins TRBV6-1 to TRBJ2-1, with TRBD2 identical over 9 bases. From germline, CDR1 is MNHNS and CDR2 SASEGT. The V gene end was trimmed by 6 bases and the J gene end by 5 bases; junction bases not matched to a gene: 8. The length of the CDR3 is 15 residues. The CDR3 region is CASRGVAGDHNEQFF. The CDR3 coding sequence is TGTGCCAGCAGAGGGGTAGCGGGAGACCACAATGAGCAGTTCTTC.

V and J are TRBV30 and TRBJ1-4; tentatively, D is TRBD1 (5 bases). Trimming stripped 2 bases from V and 7 bases from J, with 17 bases between. The CDR3 is made up of 15 amino acids. Germline-derived CDR1 and CDR2 are GTSNPN and SVGIG (reference sequence). The CDR3 protein is CAWSNEGRGSEKLFF. The CDR3 DNA sequence: TGTGCCTGGAGTAATGAAGGGAGGGGAAGTGAAAAACTGTTTTTT.

The chain carries TRBV16 and TRBJ1-1, with D hard to call. V shed 0 bases and J shed 1 base, with 6 bases lying between them. This CDR3 has 14 amino acids. Germline values: CDR1 KGHSY, CDR2 FQNENV. CDR3 sequence: CASSQSSANTEAFF. The CDR3 region has the DNA TGTGCCAGCAGCCAATCTTCAGCGAACACTGAAGCTTTCTTT.

This clonotype was counted many times. V and J are TRBV29-1 and TRBJ1-1, with D unresolved. The CDR3 length is 11 residues. Trimming took 3 bases from V and 2 from J, leaving 4 bases between them. Germline CDR1 is SQVTM and CDR2 is ANQGSEA. Here the CDR3 DNA reads TGCAGCGTTGAGGGAAACACTGAAGCTTTCTTT. Amino acid sequence: CSVEGNTEAFF.

The chain has TRBV5-1 and TRBJ1-1; perhaps TRBD1 as D (5 bases). The V gene lost 0 bases and the J gene lost 6 bases, with 24 bases spanning the gap. CDR3 length: 18 residues. Germline V gene sequence: CDR1 SGHRS, CDR2 YFSETQ. CDR3 residues: CASSLVLISRQLDAEAFF. As DNA, the CDR3 is TGCGCCAGCAGCTTGGTATTAATTTCTAGACAGTTGGATGCTGAAGCTTTCTTT.

This clonotype was observed a few times. This rearrangement joins TRBV20-1 to TRBJ1-1; D is unclear. From germline, CDR1 is DFQATT and CDR2 SNEGSKA (reference sequence). The length of the CDR3 is 11 residues. Trimming removed 2 bases at V and 6 bases at J, with 7 bases between. CDR3 loop: CSARPLAEAFF. CDR3 sequence (DNA): TGCAGTGCTAGACCCCTTGCTGAAGCTTTCTTT.

This clonotype was seen only a few times. The chain is built from TRBV20-1 and TRBJ2-3; D gene unclear. CDR3 length: 15 amino acids. The V and J ends lost 7 bases and 6 bases respectively, with 23 bases between them. The V gene's germline CDR1 is DFQATT and CDR2 SNEGSKA (reference sequence). CDR3: CSVINWRPNSDTQYF. The CDR3 region has the DNA TGCAGTGTGATAAACTGGCGCCCGAATTCGGATACGCAGTATTTT.

This clonotype was recorded a few times. The chain recombines TRBV4-3 with TRBJ1-3; perhaps TRBD1 as D (5 bases). V was cut by 0 bases and J by 0 bases, with 6 bases left in between. The CDR3 length is 15 residues. The germline gives CDR1 LGHNA, CDR2 YSLEER. CDR3 nucleotides: TGCGCCAGCAGCCAAGAGGGGGGCTCTGGAAACACCATATATTTT. Translating it yields CASSQEGGSGNTIYF.

This clonotype was counted ten times or more. The chain recombines TRBV29-1 with TRBJ2-1, with unresolved D. The CDR3 extends over 11 amino acids. V gave up 3 bases and J gave up 7 bases, with 7 bases separating them. CDR1 SQVTM and CDR2 ANQGSEA come from the germline V gene. The CDR3 spells CSVDYTNEQFF. The CDR3 DNA reads TGCAGCGTTGACTACACGAATGAGCAGTTCTTC.

The chain recombines TRBV20-1 with TRBJ2-7; tentatively, D is TRBD2 (6 bases). The V gene's germline CDR1 is DFQATT and CDR2 SNEGSKA (reference sequence). CDR3 size: 13 residues. V shed 6 bases and J shed 5 bases, with 17 bases lying between them. The chain's CDR3 is CSARRGFVDEQYF. The CDR3 DNA reads as TGCAGTGCAAGACGGGGGTTTGTAGACGAGCAGTACTTC.

V is TRBV10-3 and J is TRBJ1-1, with 7 bases matching TRBD1. With V trimmed by 6 bases and J by 2 bases, 6 bases remained unmatched. Looked up from germline, CDR1 is ENHRY and CDR2 is SYGVKD. The CDR3 totals 14 residues. DNA of the CDR3: TGTGCCATCAGGGCTGGACAGGATAACACTGAAGCTTTCTTT. This sequence encodes CAIRAGQDNTEAFF.

This clonotype was picked up many times. The chain links TRBV12-3 or TRBV12-4 to TRBJ2-7, with TRBD2 identical over 7 bases. J gave up 5 bases and V 7 bases, and 11 bases lay outside the gene matches. This CDR3 spans 14 amino acids. The DNA of the CDR3 is TGTGCCAGCACCCGAAGCGGGATAAGAGACGAGCAGTACTTC. Protein sequence: CASTRSGIRDEQYF.

This clonotype was counted a few times. The chain joins TRBV5-7 to TRBJ2-1, with 9 bases matching TRBD1. TRBV5-7 is labeled an ORF, and its function is uncertain. This CDR3 has 15 amino acids. Trimming cost V 3 bases and J 7 bases; bases outside gene matches: 8. CDR3 region: CASSSSGTGRNEQFF. As DNA, the CDR3 is TGTGCCAGCAGCTCATCCGGGACAGGGCGGAATGAGCAGTTCTTC.

V usage is TRBV29-1 and J usage is TRBJ2-7, with D perhaps TRBD2 (6 bases). Trimming stripped 1 base from V and 9 bases from J, with 16 bases between. Per the germline V gene, CDR1 is SQVTM and CDR2 is ANQGSEA. The CDR3 is 13 residues long. The CDR3 loop reads CSVEVVKGLRQYF. CDR3 sequence (DNA): TGCAGCGTTGAAGTTGTGAAGGGACTGCGGCAGTACTTC.

This clonotype was seen a handful of times. The chain has TRBV6-1 and TRBJ2-5; 9 nucleotides match TRBD2. The CDR3 length is 18 residues. Germline CDR1 MNHNS, CDR2 SASEGT. Losses at the gene ends were 5 bases for V and 3 bases for J; bases not matched to a gene: 16. The CDR3 loop reads CASSPIRISGGRKETQYF. CDR3 nucleotides: TGTGCCAGCAGTCCTATCCGGATTAGCGGGGGAAGAAAAGAGACCCAGTACTTC.

The chain carries TRBV10-3 and TRBJ2-3; 9 positions match TRBD2. This CDR3 region has 17 residues. V dropped 8 bases and J dropped 4; count of bases not matched to a gene: 16. Germline lookup yields CDR1 ENHRY and CDR2 SYGVKD. The CDR3 sequence: CAIGTSSSFQLPDTQYF. For the CDR3, the DNA is TGTGCCATCGGGACTAGCTCGTCGTTCCAACTCCCAGATACGCAGTATTTT.

The chain employs TRBV20-1 and TRBJ2-2; possible D gene TRBD1, 5 bases. Between the trimmed V and J ends, which lost 4 bases and 3 bases, there was a span of 9 bases. CDR1 DFQATT and CDR2 SNEGSKA come from the germline V gene (reference sequence). This CDR3 comprises 13 residues. DNA for the CDR3: TGCAGTGCTACGGACATAGACACCGGGGAGCTGTTTTTT. Translated: CSATDIDTGELFF.

The chain couples TRBV28 to TRBJ2-3; D gene unclear. Per germline, CDR1 MDHEN and CDR2 SYDVKM. Trimming removed 7 bases at V and 1 base at J, with 21 bases between. This CDR3 has 17 residues. The CDR3 loop reads CASTRRSASDRTDTQYF. Here the CDR3 DNA reads TGTGCCAGCACTCGACGATCAGCCTCCGACCGCACAGATACGCAGTATTTT.

This clonotype occurred a few times. This sequence joins TRBV12-3 or TRBV12-4 and TRBJ2-3; 7 positions agree with TRBD2. CDR3 length: 16 residues. V trimming: 0 bases; J trimming: 4 bases; junction bases outside the gene matches: 7. The CDR3 nucleotides read TGTGCCAGCAGTTTAGCGGGTCCTAGCGGCGCAGATACGCAGTATTTT. Residues: CASSLAGPSGADTQYF.

This clonotype came up many times. The chain has TRBV24-1 and TRBJ2-6; the D gene is possibly TRBD1 (5 bases). The CDR3 spans 16 residues. Trimming took 5 bases from V and 2 from J, leaving 12 bases between them. Looked up from germline, CDR1 is KGHDR and CDR2 is SFDVKD. CDR3 loop: CATSGDGRAGANVLTF. The CDR3 DNA sequence: TGTGCCACCAGTGGAGACGGCAGGGCTGGGGCCAACGTCCTGACTTTC.

The chain links TRBV7-2 to TRBJ1-1, with unresolved D. Germline CDR1 is SGHTA and CDR2 is FQGNSA. Trimming took off 3 bases at V and 5 bases at J, with 4 bases between the two ends. CDR3 length: 11 amino acids. The CDR3 region is CASSLWTEAFF. The CDR3 DNA is TGTGCCAGCAGCTTGTGGACTGAAGCTTTCTTT. Looking up the rest from reference TRBV7-2 and TRBJ1-1 gives the full variable domain: GAGVSQSPSNKVTEKGKDVELRCDPISGHTALYWYRQSLGQGLEFLIYFQGNSAPDKSGLPSDRFSAERTGGSVSTLTIQRTQQEDSAVYLCASSLWTEAFFGQGTRLTVV.